The clone carrying this T cell receptor (beta chain) has ten or more counts. Antigen unknown. The entry originates in a study of T-cell memory formation after mild COVID-19. Study findings and constraints: There was a balanced CD4/CD8 profile in clones contracting day 15 to 85, and later expanders leaned CD4+.

The V and J ends lost 5 bases and 8 bases respectively, with 15 bases between them. This CDR3 is 13 amino acids long. Germline CDR1 is MNHEY and CDR2 is SVGEGT. TCRdb reanalysed the 5' RACE reads using MiXCR and keeps one entry per CDR3 protein. The sample holds 25,000 to 30,000 distinct CDR3 sequences; 9% to 15% are singletons and the top ten take roughly 15%. Sequenced: PBMCs or a T cell subset sorted from them (not recorded which). The sequence was obtained from an adult woman who had mild COVID-19 (a few samples of this study predate the infection). Cell type and time point are not known. This chain joins TRBV6-2 or TRBV6-3 and TRBJ1-2, with a tentative D call TRBD1 (6 bases). CDR3 protein: CASSADRGHGYTF. In DNA, the CDR3 is TGTGCCAGCAGTGCGGACCGGGGGCACGGCTACACCTTC.